The present T cell receptor (beta chain) was sequenced within a study of technical replicates of blood from a handful of donors. V was pared by 7 bases and J by 7 bases, with 13 bases between. CDR3 length equals 11 residues. Germline V gives CDR1 DFQATT, CDR2 SNEGSKA (reference sequence). This table comes from immunoSEQ multiplex PCR, and its TCRdb copy is limited to in-frame clones, with some not included. Of approximately 75,000 clones listed, approximately 96% are singletons. What was sequenced was T cells isolated from PBMCs. The chain uses TRBV20-1 and TRBJ2-5; weak D call: TRBD1 (6 bases). This TCR was sampled from a human donor in good health. CDR3 nucleotide sequence: TGCAGTGTCCGGACAGAGGGGACCCAGTACTTC. Encoded protein: CSVRTEGTQYF.